The 15 T cell receptor beta chains in this list originate from one sample, sequenced in a study of OX40 agonist ivuxolimab in advanced cancers. Libraries were constructed by the immunoSEQ multiplex PCR assay. TCRdb took over this immuneACCESS table, retaining in-frame rearrangements with V and J assigned. Such tables are incomplete; in checked studies, under half of the missing clones stem from an unresolved V gene, and the remainder is unexplained. The sample has tens of thousands of clones on record, 86% of them singletons. Of the sample, approximately 2.4% is held by the ten largest clones. The sample in question was CD4+ or CD8+ T cells sorted from blood, obtained in a trial of the OX40 agonist ivuxolimab. The receptors come from an adult with an advanced solid tumor such as melanoma, head and neck, liver or kidney cancer.

The genes are TRBV7-2 and TRBJ2-2, with TRBD2 matching over 8 bases. The J segment lost 5 bases and the V segment lost 3 bases, leaving 5 bases of the junction unmatched. The germline V gene has CDR1 SGHTA and CDR2 FQGNSA. The CDR3 covers 15 residues. The CDR3 sequence: CASSFYSGGTGELFF. The CDR3 region has the DNA TGTGCCAGCAGCTTCTACTCGGGGGGGACCGGGGAGCTGTTTTTT.

The rearrangement links TRBV5-1 to TRBJ2-5; 8 nucleotides align to TRBD2. Per the germline V gene, CDR1 is SGHRS and CDR2 is YFSETQ. This CDR3 region has 15 residues. The V segment lost 0 bases and the J segment 4 bases; nucleotides outside the gene matches: 5. CDR3 DNA sequence: TGCGCCAGCAGCTTGGCGGGGGGGGAAGGAGAGACCCAGTACTTC. The encoded protein is CASSLAGGEGETQYF. The full variable domain, completed using reference TRBV5-1 and TRBJ2-5, is KAGVTQTPRYLIKTRGQQVTLSCSPISGHRSVSWYQQTPGQGLQFLFEYFSETQRNKGNFPGRFSGRQFSNSRSEMNVSTLELGDSALYLCASSLAGGEGETQYFGPGTRLLVL.

The chain is built from TRBV9 and TRBJ2-1, with D possibly being TRBD2 (6 bases). V lost 4 bases and J lost 8, with 19 bases in between. Germline V CDR1 and CDR2: SGDLS, YYNGEE. The CDR3 totals 15 residues. CDR3 region: CASSQVAAARDEQFF. The CDR3 region has the DNA TGTGCCAGCAGCCAAGTAGCGGCAGCGAGGGATGAGCAGTTCTTC. Filled out from reference TRBV9 and TRBJ2-1, the complete variable domain reads DSGVTQTPKHLITATGQRVTLRCSPRSGDLSVYWYQQSLDQGLQFLIQYYNGEERAKGNILERFSAQQFPDLHSELNLSSLELGDSALYFCASSQVAAARDEQFFGPGTRLTVL.

The chain carries TRBV7-2 and TRBJ2-7; D perhaps matches TRBD1 (5 bases). With 5 bases removed from V and 2 bases from J, the gap between germline ends came to 13 bases. From germline, CDR1 is SGHTA and CDR2 FQGNSA. The length of the CDR3 is 14 residues. CDR3 region: CASSTDSTTYEQYF. The CDR3 coding sequence is TGTGCCAGCAGCACCGACAGTACCACCTACGAGCAGTACTTC.

The V and J genes are TRBV9 and TRBJ2-6; the D is unclear. Looked up from germline, CDR1 is SGDLS and CDR2 is YYNGEE. With 0 bases removed from V and 0 bases from J, the gap between germline ends came to 4 bases. This CDR3 has 15 residues. CDR3 region: CASSVGVSGANVLTF. The CDR3 nucleotides read TGTGCCAGCAGCGTAGGCGTCTCTGGGGCCAACGTCCTGACTTTC.

The chain links TRBV30 to TRBJ1-1, with D unresolved. Trimming removed 0 bases from V and 6 bases from J, with 8 bases in between. The CDR3 is made up of 12 amino acids. In germline, CDR1 is GTSNPN, CDR2 SVGIG (reference sequence). The CDR3 DNA is TGTGCCTGGAGTGTCTCACGCGCTGAAGCTTTCTTT. This encodes CAWSVSRAEAFF.

The CDR3 nucleotides are TGTGCCACCAAACTTAAGGGTAGCTCCTACAATGAGCAGTTCTTC. The encoded protein is CATKLKGSSYNEQFF. The gene calls are TRBV27 and TRBJ2-1; D not certain. The CDR3 spans 15 residues. With 10 bases removed from V and 0 bases from J, the gap between germline ends came to 16 bases. Per germline, CDR1 MNHEY and CDR2 SMNVEV (reference sequence).

This clone came up a few times. The chain links TRBV6-1 to TRBJ1-5, with D hard to call. CDR1 MNHNS and CDR2 SASEGT come from the germline V gene. This CDR3 has 13 amino acids. Trimming shortened V by 4 bases and J by 6 bases, and 10 bases separated the two germline ends. CDR3 region: CASSATERQPQHF. The CDR3 DNA reads TGTGCCAGCAGTGCCACAGAGCGTCAGCCCCAGCATTTT.

The rearrangement links TRBV7-9 to TRBJ2-5, with TRBD2 identical over 15 bases. CDR3 length equals 17 residues. V shed 5 bases and J 5 bases; nucleotides not matched to a gene: 9. Germline V gene sequence: CDR1 SEHNR, CDR2 FQNEAQ (reference sequence). The CDR3 protein is CASSRGLAGGVRETQYF. The CDR3 bases are TGTGCCAGCAGCCGCGGACTAGCGGGGGGGGTGAGGGAGACCCAGTACTTC.

The chain carries TRBV6-1 and TRBJ2-1; TRBD2 matches 13 bases. The germline V gene encodes CDR1 MNHNS and CDR2 SASEGT. The V gene end was trimmed by 3 bases and the J gene end by 6 bases; junction bases not matched to a gene: 5. The CDR3 contains 16 residues. DNA of the CDR3: TGTGCCAGCAGTGATCGACTAGCGGGGGGCCTCAATGAGCAGTTCTTC. It specifies CASSDRLAGGLNEQFF.

The chain couples TRBV2 to TRBJ1-1; no clear D gene. V was clipped by 5 bases and J by 0 bases, with 13 bases between them. This CDR3 is 15 amino acids long. CDR1 and CDR2 from the germline V gene are SNHLY and FYNNEI. The CDR3 DNA follows: TGTGCCAGCAGTACTATAGGGAGGGTGAACACTGAAGCTTTCTTT. This translates into CASSTIGRVNTEAFF.

This clone was detected once. The chain has TRBV7-2 and TRBJ2-1, with TRBD2 matching over 8 bases. CDR3 length: 18 amino acids. With 1 base clipped from V and 2 bases from J, the junction kept 10 bases outside the gene matches. The V gene's germline CDR1 is SGHTA and CDR2 FQGNSA. The CDR3 region has the DNA TGTGCCAGCAGCTTAGAGCCGCATGGGCGGGGGGCCTACAATGAGCAGTTCTTC. Encoded protein: CASSLEPHGRGAYNEQFF. Combining the CDR3 with reference TRBV7-2 and TRBJ2-1 gives the whole variable domain GAGVSQSPSNKVTEKGKDVELRCDPISGHTALYWYRQSLGQGLEFLIYFQGNSAPDKSGLPSDRFSAERTGGSVSTLTIQRTQQEDSAVYLCASSLEPHGRGAYNEQFFGPGTRLTVL.

V usage is TRBV7-6 and J usage is TRBJ2-3; D unclear. Looked up from germline, CDR1 is SGHVS and CDR2 is FNYEAQ. The CDR3 runs to 13 residues. Trimming shortened V by 5 bases and J by 5 bases, and 11 bases separated the two germline ends. CDR3 in amino acids: CASSPNLEDTQYF. DNA of the CDR3: TGTGCCAGCAGCCCCAACCTTGAAGATACGCAGTATTTT.

In its sample, this clone was seen a few times. The chain links TRBV19 to TRBJ2-6; D unclear. The CDR3 is 16 residues long. Per germline, CDR1 LNHDA and CDR2 SQIVND (reference sequence). V was trimmed by 7 bases and J by 2 bases, leaving 15 bases between them. CDR3 coding DNA: TGTGCCAGTACCCCGGACCTAGGTGCTGGGGCCAACGTCCTGACTTTC. Encoded protein: CASTPDLGAGANVLTF.

The chain joins TRBV11-2 to TRBJ2-7; the D is unclear. CDR3 length equals 12 residues. Trimming took 5 bases from V and 2 from J, leaving 7 bases between them. Germline V lookup: CDR1 SGHAT, CDR2 FQNNGV. CDR3 amino acids: CASSRVTYEQYF. The CDR3 region has the DNA TGTGCCAGCAGCCGCGTTACCTACGAGCAGTACTTC. Combining the CDR3 with reference TRBV11-2 and TRBJ2-7 gives the whole variable domain EAGVAQSPRYKIIEKRQSVAFWCNPISGHATLYWYQQILGQGPKLLIQFQNNGVVDDSQLPKDRFSAERLKGVDSTLKIQPAKLEDSAVYLCASSRVTYEQYFGPGTRLTVT.